This TCR beta chain is drawn from a study of cytomegalovirus exposure and HLA in healthy donors listed by TCRdb under 2017. With respect to the entire study: An earlier analysis of approximately 600 of the donors reported more than 250 Gb of sequence data and roughly 100 million unique TCR beta sequences from 150 million to 200 million T cells. A later genetic analysis used genome-wide SNP genotypes for about 60% of the roughly 670 donors, treating that subset as a discovery cohort. Among 300 to 500 genotyped donors of the cohort, an average of roughly 230,000 unique TCR beta nucleotide sequences was sequenced per donor, of which about 19% were non-productive. All discovery cohort repertoires had been generated using a single sequencing platform. High-throughput TCR immunosequencing, statistical association of individual TCRs with disease status, and machine learning were combined to predict cytomegalovirus infection status. Donor age, sex, ethnicity and CMV serostatus were collected together with the repertoire data. Both class I and class II loci were covered by HLA typing, at four-digit resolution. The genetic ancestry cluster associated with self-reported Caucasian donors included approximately 85% of the 398 genotyped donors. An early release covering some 640 HLA-typed donors comprised about 320 gigabases of sequencing data and around 85 million unique TCR sequences. In the later analysis, no new phenotypic data were used to find candidate immune exposures; instead, reliance was placed on TCR beta sequences and their occurrence across donors. The T cell repertoires of 666 subjects were profiled by immunosequencing and related to cytomegalovirus serostatus. Typing coverage varied by locus: roughly 629-640 donors for A, B, C, DRB1 and DQB1; 522 for DQA1; more than 600 for DPA1; approximately 490 for DPB1. Because of strong linkage in the cohort, five DR-DQ haplotypes were treated as single units for association and clustering. An earlier analysis of 587 of the donors applied high-throughput TCR beta sequencing to assess whether each TCR beta V gene segment acted as functional or pseudogenic. The aim of the study was to test whether cataloging public T cell receptors could identify signatures of past pathogen exposure. Besides the first cohort of roughly 700 subjects, a separate validation cohort made up of 95 to 150 different subjects was used. In a later analysis, previously published TCR beta repertoires from 550 to 700 donors were re-analyzed and high-resolution HLA genotyping was added so that TCR occurrence patterns could be studied.

Receptor amplification or capture employed the immunoSEQ multiplex PCR assay. For the multiplex PCR, a mixture combining 60 forward primers for TCR Vbeta segments and 13 reverse primers for TCR Jbeta segments was used. The CDR3 region of rearranged TCR beta genes was amplified from genomic DNA with a multiplex PCR assay. The Illumina HiSeq System was used to sequence the amplified TCR beta libraries as 87-base-pair reads. From the authors' description of their analysis: Across the 700 or so repertoires, a later analysis counted about 81 million unique TCR beta chains, 9.5 million to 13 million of which were shared by at least two donors. To remove PCR and sequencing errors, raw reads were error-corrected and collapsed into unique sequences using a nearest-neighbor algorithm that merged closely related sequences. Alignment of CDR3 sequences to IMGT reference sequences was used to assign V, D and J gene segments. For a sequence to be retained, a match of at least six nucleotides to both a V gene segment and a J gene segment was required. A rearrangement counted as productive if the CDR3 had no stop codons and remained in frame with V and J, and every other rearrangement counted as non-productive. Following IMGT convention, CDR3 was defined as the stretch from the second conserved V-encoded cysteine up to the conserved J-encoded phenylalanine. The earlier analysis of 500 to 600 of the donors excluded sequences that lacked an unambiguous match to a single V gene segment. In an earlier analysis of some 590 of the donors, a V segment was called functional when productive rearrangements were above 56.7%, and segregating when the standard deviation between donors exceeded 5%. To diagnose cytomegalovirus status from the catalog of TCR beta chain sequences, a statistical classification framework was built. In a later analysis, TCR nucleotide sequences were compared against IMGT/GENE-DB human TR gene sequences so that V and J genes could be assigned. Using the TCRdist pipeline, a later analysis assigned CDR3 sequences along with most-parsimonious VDJ recombination scenarios. In a later analysis, each TCR beta chain was defined by its CDR3 amino acid sequence together with its V-gene family, and reads without a unique V-gene family were excluded. To address suspected cross-contamination and a sequencing artifact, a later analysis removed several hundred highly shared, low-generation-probability nucleotide sequences. A later analysis calculated a clonal expansion index for each public chain from normalized within-repertoire ranks of inferred template counts. A later analysis computed generation probabilities with a VDJ recombination model fitted to out-of-frame rearrangements, and checked the results against IGoR. In a later analysis, TCR-TCR, TCR-HLA and TCR-CMV co-occurrence was scored with hypergeometric tests, and a repertoire-size bias correction was applied to TCR pairs. To estimate false discovery rates, a later analysis permuted the HLA or CMV assignments 20 times. In a later analysis, co-occurring TCRs were grouped with DBSCAN, and TCRdist sequence similarity was added when clustering was performed within HLA-allele-positive subsets. Repertoires with fewer than 30,000 or more than 120,000 public chains were left out of co-occurrence clustering, as were a few repertoires with anomalous nucleotide sharing. TCRdb obtained this table from immuneACCESS and retained in-frame rearrangements with V and J assigned. These tables miss some clones; where compared with another copy, unresolved V genes account for less than half of the shortfall, and the remainder is unexplained. The D gene and trimming were derived from the DNA, and the V and J assignments and clone size from that table. The sample table holds 110,000 to 150,000 clones, of which around 82% were seen once. In total, the top ten clones hold 2.5% to 3% of the sample.

Study-wide findings and limitations: According to a later genetic analysis, donors in an Asian-associated ancestry cluster had fewer N-insertions in productive TCRs than the approximately 690-donor mean. A later analysis reported that several top co-occurrence clusters appeared linked to parvovirus B19, influenza, CMV and Epstein-Barr virus. Because counts were too low, about 18 rarely observed V segments, including chromosome 9 orphons, were excluded from the earlier analysis of some 540 of the donors. In a later analysis, around 17,000 TCR beta sequences were associated with specific HLA alleles at a false discovery rate of 0.05. Some IMGT-functional V segments, including TRBV6-2 and TRBV6-3, could not be distinguished by the 87-base-pair reads and were therefore excluded. A group of highly shared sequence variants was considered likely to be a technical artifact of the sequencing pipeline. The study gave a list of under 200 TCR beta chains associated with cytomegalovirus. The classifier was reported to diagnose cytomegalovirus status with high specificity and sensitivity in both the original and validation cohorts. Across donors, most TCR sequences were observed very rarely, whereas some public TCRs were present in many individuals. According to a later analysis, TCR association rates differed among HLA loci, with DRB1 alleles showing the most associated TCRs and HLA-C alleles showing the fewest. An association between a missense DCLRE1C variant and V-gene and J-gene trimming of TCR beta chains was found in a later genetic analysis and replicated in an independent cohort. Compared with equally common non-associated chains, HLA-associated TCR beta chains in a later analysis were more clonally expanded and had lower generation probabilities. Linkage disequilibrium might explain the correlated functional status among segregating V segments, but an unknown experimental factor could not be ruled out. HLA typing was unavailable for some donors at each locus, so association tests used only the typed subset. A later analysis found that most CMV-associated TCR beta chains appeared HLA-restricted, with HLA associations seemingly driven largely by CMV exposure. Sequencing depth was assumed to be roughly uniform across donors in the presence/absence analyses, though that assumption may not hold. The authors suggested that the approach could potentially be generalized to other disease states and immunological phenotypes. CMV serostatus was the only immune exposure information available for the cohort. A further reported finding was that TCR beta sequences accurately predicted the HLA-A and HLA-B alleles for most subjects in the first cohort. A few of the identified cytomegalovirus-associated TCR beta chains were confirmed in vitro to be specific for cytomegalovirus antigens. Assigning TCR associations to individual alleles was difficult when HLA alleles, especially DR and DQ, strongly co-occurred. In this cohort, only TCR beta chains were sequenced, and detectable features were limited by the absence of alpha or paired-chain data. In an earlier analysis of some 550 of the donors, most TCR beta V segments were observed in productive rearrangements about 90% or about 30% of the time, broadly matching IMGT annotations.

V ends up 6 bases short and J 6 bases short, with an unmatched junction base count of 14. Counted from cysteine to phenylalanine, this CDR3 has 15 amino acids. Only the CDR3 region is kept as DNA, spanning 45 bases read in frame from base 1. CDR1 and CDR2 were assigned from the germline V gene as KGHSH and LQKENI. This clone was counted a single time. No cognate antigen has been identified for it. The input lacks base qualities; no much larger clone sits a single base away. The cohort consisted of 650 to 700 healthy bone marrow donors. All cohort members were sampled while nominally healthy, although unrecorded immune exposures were likely present. The donor was CMV seronegative and belonged to the group of 352 seronegative cohort members. A peripheral blood sample was provided by each donor, and peripheral blood mononuclear cells were used for TCR beta sequencing. The Qiagen DNeasy Blood Extraction Kit was used to extract genomic DNA from the blood cell samples.

The rearranged segments are TRBV18 and TRBJ2-7; the central 7 bases match TRBD2. Specimen: PBMCs. The TCR comes from a female donor in good health and CMV-seronegative. The CDR3 corresponds to CASSLTSEALSEQYF. The bases read TGTGCCAGCTCCCTCACTAGCGAGGCCCTCTCCGAGCAGTACTTC. Here the CDR3 is joined to the reference TRBV18 and TRBJ2-7 genes, and the full variable domain is: NAGVMQNPRHLVRRRGQEARLRCSPMKGHSHVYWYRQLPEEGLKFMVYLQKENIIDESGMPKERFSAEFPKEGPSILRIQQVVRGDSAAYFCASSLTSEALSEQYFGPGTRLTVT.